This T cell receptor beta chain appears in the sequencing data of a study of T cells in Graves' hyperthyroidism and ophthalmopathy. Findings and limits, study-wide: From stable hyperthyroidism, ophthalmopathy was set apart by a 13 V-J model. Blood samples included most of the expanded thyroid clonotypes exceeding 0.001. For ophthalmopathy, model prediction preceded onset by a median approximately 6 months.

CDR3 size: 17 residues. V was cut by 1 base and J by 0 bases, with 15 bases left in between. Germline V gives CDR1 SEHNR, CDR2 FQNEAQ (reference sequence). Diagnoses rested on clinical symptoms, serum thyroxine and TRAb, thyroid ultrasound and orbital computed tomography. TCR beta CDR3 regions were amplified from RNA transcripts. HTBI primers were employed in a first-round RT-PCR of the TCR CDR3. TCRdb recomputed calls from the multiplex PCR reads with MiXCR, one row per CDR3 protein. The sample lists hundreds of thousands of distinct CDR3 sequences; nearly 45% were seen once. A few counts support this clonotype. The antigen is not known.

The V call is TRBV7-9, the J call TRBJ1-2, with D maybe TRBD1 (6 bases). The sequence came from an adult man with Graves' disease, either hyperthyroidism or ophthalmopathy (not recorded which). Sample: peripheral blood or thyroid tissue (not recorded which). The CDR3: CASSLGGQGPTNYGYTF. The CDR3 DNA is TGTGCCAGCAGCTTAGGAGGGCAGGGGCCCACTAACTATGGCTACACCTTC.